A single sample gave rise to the 9 T cell receptor beta chains below, sequenced in a study of CD4 T cells in lung cancer. The lung tissue was taken at least 3 cm from the tumor in the same resection. The repertoire was sequenced with immunoSEQ multiplex PCR; TCRdb's copy has only in-frame clones and lacks some. The top ten clones hold roughly 15% of a sample with about 10,000 clones, around three fifths of them seen once. The specimen sequenced was normal lung tissue taken away from the tumor. These receptors came from a man aged 55 to 69 with non-small cell lung cancer.

The chain recombines TRBV19 with TRBJ1-2; D unclear. Trimming removed 5 bases from V and 7 bases from J, with 14 bases in between. The CDR3 is 13 amino acids. Germline CDR1 is LNHDA and CDR2 is SQIVND (reference sequence). The CDR3 DNA follows: TGTGCCAGTAGTCCTACGTCCGTAAGTGGCTACACCTTC. As protein: CASSPTSVSGYTF.

The chain carries TRBV10-2 and TRBJ2-1; D is unresolved. Germline V lookup: CDR1 WSHSY, CDR2 SAAADI. This CDR3 has 13 amino acids. V lost 3 bases, J lost 3 bases, and 6 bases lay in between. CDR3 loop: CASSEVHYNEQFF. The CDR3 coding sequence is TGCGCCAGCAGTGAAGTACACTACAATGAGCAGTTCTTC.

The J gene is TRBJ1-1, the V gene TRBV29-1; 7 bases are shared with TRBD1. This CDR3 has 12 amino acids. After removal of 3 bases from V and 8 bases from J, the junction contained 6 bases not matched to a gene. Germline lookup yields CDR1 SQVTM and CDR2 ANQGSEA. The CDR3 here is CSVDKTGQEAFF. The DNA for the CDR3 is TGCAGCGTTGACAAGACAGGGCAAGAAGCTTTCTTT.

In this sample, this clone turned up a few times. J is TRBJ2-1 and V is TRBV4-2, with 12 bases identical to TRBD2. CDR1 and CDR2 (germline): LGHNA, YNFKEQ. Germline trimming cut 3 bases from V and 5 bases from J; bases unmatched to any gene: 11. The CDR3 has 18 residues. DNA for the CDR3: TGTGCCAGCAGCCAGCGCGGAACGACTAGCGGGAGTGACAATGAGCAGTTCTTC. As protein: CASSQRGTTSGSDNEQFF.

The chain uses TRBV11-2 and TRBJ1-1; maybe TRBD1 (5 bases). Germline values: CDR1 SGHAT, CDR2 FQNNGV. V lost 7 bases, J lost 5 bases, and 23 bases lay in between. The CDR3 is made up of 16 amino acids. The CDR3 reads CASIPQWGGRGTEAFF. CDR3 sequence (DNA): TGTGCCAGCATCCCCCAATGGGGGGGAAGGGGAACTGAAGCTTTCTTT.

By frequency in the sample, this clone is medium-sized. J is TRBJ1-2 and V is TRBV25-1; D is unclear. CDR1 is MGHDK, CDR2 SYGVNS, per germline. Trimming cost V 5 bases and J 2 bases, with 6 bases left between them. This CDR3 is built from 12 residues. The CDR3 region is CASSPGNYGYTF. The CDR3 coding sequence is TGTGCCAGCAGTCCGGGGAACTATGGCTACACCTTC.

The genes are TRBV5-1 and TRBJ2-5; TRBD2 might be the D (8 bases). The germline CDR1 and CDR2 sequences are SGHRS and YFSETQ. Trimming removed 3 bases from V and 4 bases from J, with 16 bases in between. The CDR3 has 15 amino acids. The CDR3 loop is CASSSREGAVETQYF. DNA for the CDR3: TGCGCCAGCAGCTCCCGGGAGGGGGCGGTAGAGACCCAGTACTTC.

This chain connects TRBV10-3 to TRBJ2-3; 8 bases fit TRBD1. V shed 10 bases and J 1 base; nucleotides not matched to a gene: 7. There are 14 residues in the CDR3. Germline-derived CDR1 and CDR2 are ENHRY and SYGVKD. The CDR3 here is CATGDRIGTDTQYF. The DNA for the CDR3 is TGTGCCACGGGGGACAGGATTGGCACAGATACGCAGTATTTT.

The chain recombines TRBV7-9 with TRBJ1-2; no reliable D call. Germline values: CDR1 SEHNR, CDR2 FQNEAQ (reference sequence). CDR3 size: 13 residues. The V and J ends lost 4 bases and 7 bases respectively, with 13 bases between them. The CDR3 reads CASSSRVGSGYTF. The CDR3 DNA reads as TGTGCCAGCAGCTCCCGGGTGGGTAGTGGCTACACCTTC. The full variable domain, rest sourced from reference TRBV7-9 and TRBJ1-2, is DTGVSQNPRHKITKRGQNVTFRCDPISEHNRLYWYRQTLGQGPEFLTYFQNEAQLEKSRLLSDRFSAERPKGSFSTLEIQRTEQGDSAMYLCASSSRVGSGYTFGSGTRLTVV.